These 5 T cell receptor beta chains share one sample of origin, sequenced in a study of early T cells in non-severe SARS-CoV-2 infection. TCRdb called the 5' RACE reads again in MiXCR, with one record for every CDR3 protein. The repertoire consists of about 25,000 distinct CDR3 sequences, with less than 4.5% occurring once and the leading ten covering roughly an eighth. Sequenced sample: whole blood. These receptors originate from an adult who was a healthcare worker with PCR-confirmed SARS-CoV-2 infection or an uninfected control (not recorded which).

At least ten counts were recorded for this clonotype. The rearrangement joins TRBV29-1 to TRBJ2-2, with D possibly being TRBD2 (6 bases). V lost 2 bases to trimming and J lost 0 bases, with 7 bases between them. Germline V gene data show CDR1 as SQVTM and CDR2 as ANQGSEA. The CDR3 is 14 residues long. CDR3 DNA: TGCAGCGTTGAACTAGCGTCGAACACCGGGGAGCTGTTTTTT. Its translation is CSVELASNTGELFF.

This clonotype was detected ten times or more. This chain links TRBV5-1 with TRBJ2-7; D is tentatively TRBD1 or TRBD2 (5 bases each). This CDR3 contains 15 residues. The ends were cut back, 2 bases at V and 0 bases at J, with 12 bases in the middle. Germline CDR1 reads SGHRS; CDR2 reads YFSETQ. CDR3 DNA sequence: TGCGCCAGCAGCTTCCGGGACCCCAGCTCCTACGAGCAGTACTTC. Translated, it gives CASSFRDPSSYEQYF.

Ten or more counts support this clonotype. CDR3 region: CASSQRQGARGEKLFF. DNA for the CDR3: TGCGCCAGCAGCCAAAGACAGGGGGCGCGGGGTGAAAAACTGTTTTTT. The gene calls are TRBV4-3 and TRBJ1-4; 10 bases match TRBD1. Germline CDR1 and CDR2: LGHNA and YSLEER. The CDR3 is 16 residues long. V lost 2 bases and J lost 7; bases outside the gene matches: 7.

This clonotype has ten or more counts. The chain links TRBV6-5 to TRBJ2-7, with 8 bases that match TRBD1. The germline gives CDR1 MNHEY, CDR2 SVGAGI. V was clipped by 2 bases and J by 2 bases; unmatched bases: 2. This CDR3 comprises 14 residues. CDR3 sequence (DNA): TGTGCCAGCAGTTACGCGGGACAGGCCTACGAGCAGTACTTC. It specifies CASSYAGQAYEQYF.

The chain couples TRBV7-8 to TRBJ2-3, with TRBD2 matching over 11 bases. The length of the CDR3 is 15 residues. The V gene end was trimmed by 2 bases and the J gene end by 5 bases; junction bases not matched to a gene: 3. CDR1 SGHVS and CDR2 FQNEAQ come from the germline V gene. CDR3: CASSLNSGRVDTQYF. The DNA for the CDR3 is TGTGCCAGCAGCTTAAATAGCGGGAGGGTAGATACGCAGTATTTT.